The T cell receptor beta chain described here comes from a study of CD8 T cells in Susac syndrome. This clonotype was seen just once. This CDR3 contains 14 residues. Trimming at V came to 3 bases and at J to 3 bases, leaving 4 bases not matched to a gene. The germline CDR1 and CDR2 sequences are MNHEY and SMNVEV (reference sequence). The RNA, about 0.5 to 1 ug, was put through reverse transcription using random hexamers. One entry per CDR3 protein, called by TCRdb with MiXCR from the immunoSEQ multiplex PCR reads. The sample consists of a few hundred thousand distinct CDR3 sequences, 75% to 90% of them appearing once.

Sequencing used CD8+ T cells from PBMCs. V usage is TRBV27 and J usage is TRBJ2-7; 8 bases align to TRBD2. The clonotype was recovered from a human donor with multiple sclerosis. The CDR3 loop is CASSFGGAVYEQYF. In DNA, the CDR3 is TGTGCCAGCAGTTTCGGGGGGGCGGTCTACGAGCAGTACTTC.